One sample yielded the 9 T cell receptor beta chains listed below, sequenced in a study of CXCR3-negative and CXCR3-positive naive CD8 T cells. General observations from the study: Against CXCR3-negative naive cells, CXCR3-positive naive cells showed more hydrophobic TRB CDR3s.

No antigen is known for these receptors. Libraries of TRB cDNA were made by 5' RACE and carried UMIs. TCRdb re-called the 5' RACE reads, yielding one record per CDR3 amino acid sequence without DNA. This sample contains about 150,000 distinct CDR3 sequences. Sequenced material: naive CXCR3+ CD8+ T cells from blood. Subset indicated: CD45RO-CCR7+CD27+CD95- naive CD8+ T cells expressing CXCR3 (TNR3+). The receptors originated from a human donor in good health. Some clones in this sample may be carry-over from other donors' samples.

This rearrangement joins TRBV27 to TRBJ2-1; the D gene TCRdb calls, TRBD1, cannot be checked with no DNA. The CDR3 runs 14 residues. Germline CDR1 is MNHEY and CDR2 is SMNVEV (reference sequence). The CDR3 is CASSYGQGGNEQFF.

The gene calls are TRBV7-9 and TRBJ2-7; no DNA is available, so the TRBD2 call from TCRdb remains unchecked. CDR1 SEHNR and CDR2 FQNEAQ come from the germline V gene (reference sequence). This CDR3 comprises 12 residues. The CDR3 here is CASSDSGGEQYF.

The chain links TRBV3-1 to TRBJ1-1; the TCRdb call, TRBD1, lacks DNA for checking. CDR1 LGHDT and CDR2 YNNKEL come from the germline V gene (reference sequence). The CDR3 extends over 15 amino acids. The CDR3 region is CASSLVDSSKTEAFF. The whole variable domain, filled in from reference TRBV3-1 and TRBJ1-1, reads DTAVSQTPKYLVTQMGNDKSIKCEQNLGHDTMYWYKQDSKKFLKIMFSYNNKELIINETVPNRFSPKSPDKAHLNLHINSLELGDSAVYFCASSLVDSSKTEAFFGQGTRLTVV.

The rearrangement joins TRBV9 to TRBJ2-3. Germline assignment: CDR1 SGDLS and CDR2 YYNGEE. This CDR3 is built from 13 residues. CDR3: CASSPPITDTQYF.

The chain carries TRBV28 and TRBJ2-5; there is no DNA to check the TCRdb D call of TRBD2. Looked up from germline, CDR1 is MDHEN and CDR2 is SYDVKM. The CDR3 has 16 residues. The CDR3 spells CASSLRLAVLQETQYF.

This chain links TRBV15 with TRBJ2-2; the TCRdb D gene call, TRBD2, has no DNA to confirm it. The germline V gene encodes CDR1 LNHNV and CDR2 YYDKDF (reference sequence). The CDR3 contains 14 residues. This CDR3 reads CATSRSGETGELFF.

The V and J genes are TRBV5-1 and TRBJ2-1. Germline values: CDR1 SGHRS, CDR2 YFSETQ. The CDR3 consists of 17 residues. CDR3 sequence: CASSLRVARDSHNEQFF.

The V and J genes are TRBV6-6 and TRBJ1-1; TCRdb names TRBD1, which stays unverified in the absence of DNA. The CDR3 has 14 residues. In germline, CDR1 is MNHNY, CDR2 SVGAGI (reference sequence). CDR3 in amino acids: CASSGRGRNTEAFF.

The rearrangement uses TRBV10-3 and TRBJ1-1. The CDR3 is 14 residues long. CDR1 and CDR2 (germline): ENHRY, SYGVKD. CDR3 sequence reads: CAISESIGVTEAFF.